These 17 T cell receptor beta chains were all obtained from the same sample, sequenced in a study of T cells in women clearing cervical HPV infection. Data came from immunoSEQ multiplex PCR; TCRdb stores just in-frame clones and leaves some out. This sample contains 23,000 or so clones. Sequencing was performed on blood buffy coat. The receptors were gathered from a woman between 18 and 75 years old with a cervical HPV16 infection that either progressed to CIN3+ or cleared (not recorded which).

As for this clone: The observed sequence ends 3 residues before the CDR3 terminus, with the missing tail filled in from the germline J gene. The genes are TRBV7-3 and TRBJ2-7; 10 bases are a match to TRBD2. Germline V gene sequence: CDR1 SGHTA, CDR2 FQGTGA. The CDR3 loop spans 14 amino acids. With V trimmed by 1 base and J by 6 bases, 3 bases remained unmatched. CDR3 protein: CASSLSRLAGEQYF. The sequenced CDR3 bases are TGTGCCAGCAGCTTAAGTCGACTAGCGGGCGAG. The full variable domain, completed using reference TRBV7-3 and TRBJ2-7, is GAGVSQTPSNKVTEKGKYVELRCDPISGHTALYWYRQSLGQGPEFLIYFQGTGAADDSGLPNDRFFAVRPEGSVSTLKIQRTERGDSAVYLCASSLSRLAGEQYFGPGTRLTVT.

CDR3 bases read: TGCAGTGCCCAGGACAGGAAATCCTCCTACGAG. Protein: CSAQDRKSSYE. The entire CDR3 protein reads CSAQDRKSSYEQYF. The V call is TRBV20-1, the J call TRBJ2-7, with 7 bases identical to TRBD1. The missing CDR3 end, 3 residues past where the read stops, is filled in from the germline J gene. The CDR3 is 14 amino acids. With V trimmed by 6 bases and J by 0 bases, 8 bases remained unmatched. The V gene's germline CDR1 is DFQATT and CDR2 SNEGSKA (reference sequence).

On this clone itself: Read data end 3 residues before the CDR3 end; the end is taken from the germline J gene. The chain combines TRBV30 with TRBJ2-3; D unclear. This CDR3 spans 13 amino acids. Germline V gives CDR1 GTSNPN, CDR2 SVGIG (reference sequence). CDR3 sequence reads: CAWDNTFGQPQYF. The sequenced CDR3 bases are TGTGCCTGGGATAATACTTTTGGGCAGCCG. Variable domain in full (rest from reference TRBV30 and TRBJ2-3): SQTIHQWPATLVQPVGSPLSLECTVEGTSNPNLYWYRQAAGRGLQLLFYSVGIGQISSEVPQNLSASRPQDRQFILSSKKLLLSDSGFYLCAWDNTFGQPQYFGPGTRLTVL.

Concerning this clone: The read ends 3 residues shy of where the CDR3 ends; the end is completed using the germline J gene. The chain recombines TRBV6-1 with TRBJ2-1; maybe TRBD2 (5 bases). This CDR3 is built from 19 residues. Trimming cost V 2 bases and J 2 bases, with 22 bases left between them. Germline CDR1 MNHNS, CDR2 SASEGT. CDR3 bases read: TGTGCCAGCAGTGAATATTTGGTGGTGTTAGCGTTACCCTACAATGAG. This translates into CASSEYLVVLALPYNE. The complete CDR3 protein is CASSEYLVVLALPYNEQFF.

Points on this clone: Read data end 3 residues before the CDR3 end; the end is taken from the germline J gene. V and J are TRBV5-6 and TRBJ2-5; TRBD2 matches at 7 bases. V gave up 6 bases and J gave up 0 bases; unmatched junction bases: 8. Per the germline V gene, CDR1 is SGHDT and CDR2 is YYEEEE. The CDR3 runs to 15 residues. This chain's CDR3 is CASISSGEYQETQYF. CDR3 DNA (partial): TGTGCCAGCATCTCTAGCGGAGAGTACCAAGAGACC.

Partial CDR3 DNA: TGTGCCAGTACCACCCCCGGGACACCCGAG. Residues: CASTTPGTPE. In full, the CDR3 is CASTTPGTPEQYF. J is TRBJ2-7 and V is TRBV19; perhaps TRBD1 as D (6 bases). The read ends 3 residues before the CDR3 terminus; that terminus is restored from the germline J gene. Per the germline V gene, CDR1 is LNHDA and CDR2 is SQIVND (reference sequence). CDR3 length: 13 residues. The V end lost 7 bases, the J end lost 6 bases, and 16 bases lay between the germline ends.

In regard to this clone: The read ends 3 residues shy of where the CDR3 ends; the end is completed using the germline J gene. The rearrangement joins TRBV20-1 to TRBJ1-5; D possibly corresponds to TRBD1 (6 bases). Trimming took off 5 bases at V and 5 bases at J, with 13 bases between the two ends. CDR3 size: 13 residues. Germline V CDR1 and CDR2: DFQATT, SNEGSKA (reference sequence). The CDR3 region is CSAFTGFDQPQHF. Partial CDR3 DNA: TGCAGTGCTTTTACAGGGTTCGATCAGCCC.

A word on this clone: The read stops 3 residues short of the end of the CDR3; the missing end is completed from the germline J gene. The chain joins TRBV20-1 to TRBJ2-5; 7 positions match TRBD1. CDR1 DFQATT and CDR2 SNEGSKA come from the germline V gene (reference sequence). Trimming took 1 base from V and 5 from J; bases not matched to a gene: 7. The CDR3 is 14 amino acids. CDR3 in amino acids: CSARGDSPEETQYF. The sequenced part of the CDR3 DNA is TGCAGTGCTAGAGGGGACAGTCCCGAGGAGACC.

A remark on this clone: The DNA ends 3 residues before the CDR3 does, and the rest of the CDR3 is filled in from the germline J gene. The chain carries TRBV7-2 and TRBJ2-3, with TRBD1 matching over 7 bases. The length of the CDR3 is 15 residues. Germline assignment: CDR1 SGHTA and CDR2 FQGNSA. The CDR3 spells CASSLGDSHQETQYF. CDR3 bases read: TGTGCCAGCAGCTTAGGGGACAGCCACCAAGAGACG. Variable domain in full (rest from reference TRBV7-2 and TRBJ2-3): GAGVSQSPSNKVTEKGKDVELRCDPISGHTALYWYRQSLGQGLEFLIYFQGNSAPDKSGLPSDRFSAERTGGSVSTLTIQRTQQEDSAVYLCASSLGDSHQETQYFGPGTRLTVL.

About this clone itself: The CDR3 is cut off 3 residues early in the read; its end comes from the germline J gene. This chain uses TRBV12-3 or TRBV12-4 with TRBJ1-1; D is uncertain. The germline V and J ends were trimmed by 6 bases and 4 bases, with 15 bases remaining between them. The CDR3 has 14 residues. CDR3 DNA, as far as it was read: TGTGCCAGCAGCACAAAACGAGACTCCACTGAA. Translating gives CASSTKRDSTE. In full, the CDR3 reads CASSTKRDSTEAFF.

Concerning this clone itself: The read ends 3 residues before the CDR3 terminus; that terminus is restored from the germline J gene. This chain connects TRBV6-4 to TRBJ2-1, with 9 bases lining up with TRBD2. V trimming: 8 bases; J trimming: 6 bases; junction bases outside the gene matches: 11. The germline CDR1 and CDR2 sequences are MRHNA and SNTAGT. This CDR3 is built from 15 residues. The CDR3 region is CASGVLAGEGNEQFF. The part of the CDR3 DNA that was read is TGTGCCAGCGGGGTCTTAGCGGGAGAGGGCAATGAG.

Points on this clone: The CDR3 end lies 3 residues beyond the end of the read and is filled in from the germline J gene. This chain uses TRBV2 with TRBJ1-2; D remains unclear. Looked up from germline, CDR1 is SNHLY and CDR2 is FYNNEI. The germline V and J ends were trimmed by 10 bases and 1 base, with 13 bases remaining between them. CDR3 length: 13 residues. The CDR3 here is CATVGGLNYGYTF. The sequenced CDR3 bases are TGTGCCACCGTAGGAGGGCTTAACTATGGC. The full variable domain, with the rest looked up from reference TRBV2 and TRBJ1-2, is EPEVTQTPSHQVTQMGQEVILRCVPISNHLYFYWYRQILGQKVEFLVSFYNNEISEKSEIFDDQFSVERPDGSNFTLKIRSTKLEDSAMYFCATVGGLNYGYTFGSGTRLTVV.

On this clone: From the germline J gene comes the end of the CDR3, since the read stops 3 residues before it. V gene TRBV10-2 combines with J gene TRBJ1-4; D may be TRBD1 (5 bases). The CDR3 sequence is 13 residues long. Germline V gene sequence: CDR1 WSHSY, CDR2 SAAADI. V gave up 6 bases and J gave up 7 bases, with 12 bases separating them. CDR3: CASRGGIGEKLFF. Partial CDR3 DNA: TGCGCCAGCAGGGGGGGTATCGGTGAAAAA.

Worth noting for this clone: The read comes to an end 3 residues before the CDR3 does, leaving the germline J gene to fill in the end. V gene TRBV7-3 combines with J gene TRBJ2-1; 7 bases are shared with TRBD2. Per the germline V gene, CDR1 is SGHTA and CDR2 is FQGTGA. The CDR3 covers 15 residues. The V gene end was trimmed by 2 bases and the J gene end by 0 bases; junction bases not matched to a gene: 1. The sequenced CDR3 bases are TGTGCCAGCAGCTTAGCGGGAGTCTCCTACAATGAG. Its protein product is CASSLAGVSYNE. The CDR3 in full is CASSLAGVSYNEQFF.

Details on this clone: The CDR3 end is not reached by the read, which stops 3 residues before it; the germline J gene fills it in. The rearrangement joins TRBV19 to TRBJ1-2; D gene uncertain. CDR3 size: 17 residues. Per the germline V gene, CDR1 is LNHDA and CDR2 is SQIVND (reference sequence). The CDR3 DNA, read in part, is TGTGCCAGTAGGCTGGCTGGAAGCGGGAGGGCCCTCAATGAC. It translates to CASRLAGSGRALND. The full-length CDR3 reads as CASRLAGSGRALNDYTF.

A word on this clone: The read ends 3 residues shy of where the CDR3 ends; the end is completed using the germline J gene. V and J are TRBV7-9 and TRBJ2-4; unclear D gene. The germline CDR1 and CDR2 sequences are SEHNR and FQNEAQ (reference sequence). This CDR3 is 13 amino acids long. This chain's CDR3 is CASSRTDTYGQYF. The CDR3 DNA, read in part, is TGTGCCAGCAGCCGCACAGATACTTATGGT.

Comment on this clone: The read terminates 3 residues ahead of where the CDR3 ends, so the germline J gene completes it. V usage is TRBV14 and J usage is TRBJ1-1; D remains unclear. V was clipped by 4 bases and J by 4 bases, with 19 bases between them. This CDR3 spans 16 amino acids. Germline lookup yields CDR1 SGHDN and CDR2 FVKESK. Incomplete CDR3 DNA: TGTGCCAGCAGCCCGACCTTGTGGCTTGAGCGCACTGAA. Protein sequence: CASSPTLWLERTE. The full-length CDR3 reads as CASSPTLWLERTEAFF.